This T cell receptor (beta chain) stems from a study of cytomegalovirus exposure and HLA in healthy donors. Points from the study as a whole: Previous analysis showed most TCR beta V segments were productive about 87% or about 30% of the time. One cluster of highly shared sequence variants probably arose as a sequencing artifact. Presence/absence analyses assumed roughly uniform sequencing depth across donors, which may not hold.

Worth noting for this clone: No antigen is known for it.

The PCR made use of 60 Vbeta and 13 Jbeta primers. Profiled with immunoSEQ multiplex PCR; TCRdb holds only in-frame clones, not every one. The sample consists of under 200,000 clones, roughly two thirds of them appearing once. J gave up 6 bases and V 2 bases, and 1 base lay outside the gene matches. CDR1 and CDR2 from the germline V gene are SGHTA and FQGTGA. This CDR3 is built from 14 residues. The chain is built from TRBV7-3 and TRBJ2-2; the match to TRBD2 covers 9 bases. This clonotype was obtained from a woman aged 40 to 50 in good health and CMV-seropositive. Sequenced: PBMCs. The CDR3 sequence: CASSLGTSSGELFF. CDR3 nucleotide sequence: TGTGCCAGCAGCTTAGGGACTAGCTCCGGGGAGCTGTTTTTT. The full variable domain, with the rest looked up from reference TRBV7-3 and TRBJ2-2, is GAGVSQTPSNKVTEKGKYVELRCDPISGHTALYWYRQSLGQGPEFLIYFQGTGAADDSGLPNDRFFAVRPEGSVSTLKIQRTERGDSAVYLCASSLGTSSGELFFGEGSRLTVL.